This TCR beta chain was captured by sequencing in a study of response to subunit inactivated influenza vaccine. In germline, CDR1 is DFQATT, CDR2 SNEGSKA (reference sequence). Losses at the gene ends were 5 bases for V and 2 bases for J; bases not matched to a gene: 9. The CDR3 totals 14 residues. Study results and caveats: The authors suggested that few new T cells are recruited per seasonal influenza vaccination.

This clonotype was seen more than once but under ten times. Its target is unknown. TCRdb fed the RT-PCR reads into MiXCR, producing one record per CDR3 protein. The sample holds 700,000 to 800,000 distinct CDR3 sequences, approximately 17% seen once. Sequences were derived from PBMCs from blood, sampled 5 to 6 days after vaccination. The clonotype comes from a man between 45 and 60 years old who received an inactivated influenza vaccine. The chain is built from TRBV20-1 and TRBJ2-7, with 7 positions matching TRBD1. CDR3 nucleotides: TGCAGTGCTCCAAAAAGGGACAGCCCCTACGAGCAGTACTTC. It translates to CSAPKRDSPYEQYF.